This T cell receptor beta chain appears in the sequencing data of a study of cytomegalovirus exposure and HLA in healthy donors. Vbeta (60) and Jbeta (13) primers were used in the PCR. Assay: immunoSEQ multiplex PCR; the TCRdb copy retains only in-frame clones and omits some. The table includes 70,000 to 80,000 clones, roughly four fifths detected once. Study-wide results and caveats: Most subjects' HLA-A and HLA-B alleles were reportedly predicted from TCR beta sequences.

Trimming took 1 base from V and 1 from J, leaving 8 bases between them. The CDR3 covers 14 residues. Germline V CDR1 and CDR2: MNHEY, SVGAGI. For this clone: Its specificity is not known.

The sequence was collected from a man between 18 and 35 years old in good health and CMV-seronegative. The sequenced sample consisted of PBMCs. The chain couples TRBV6-5 to TRBJ2-7; perhaps TRBD2 as D (5 bases). CDR3 region: CASSYFTGSYEQYF. The DNA of the CDR3 is TGTGCCAGCAGTTACTTCACGGGATCCTACGAGCAGTACTTC.